The present T cell receptor (beta chain) was sequenced within a study of blood T cell repertoires in COVID-19. Across the study: The origin of the acute and convalescent COVID-19 samples was the United States, Italy and Spain. PBMCs, B-cell-depleted T cells, or T cells provided the cDNA or gDNA that made up the material.

The CDR3 has 18 residues. How the authors handled the data: For nucleated cells, counts were estimated from reference gene primer amplification. Using immunoSEQ multiplex PCR, the repertoire was profiled, and TCRdb retains in-frame clones only, with some absent. D and trimming come from the DNA, and the V and J calls and clone size come from that table. The sample lists about 380,000 clones, 85% occurring once. The sequencing sample was made of peripheral blood. The chain combines TRBV21-1 with TRBJ2-7; the DNA was not compared with TRBD1, the D call given in the table. TRBV21-1 counts as a pseudogene. This TCR was sampled from a woman in her late teens or twenties with acute or convalescent COVID-19. CDR3 DNA sequence: TGTGCCAGCAGCAAAAGGGGATGGACAGGGGAAAAAAGCTACGAGCAGTACTTC. Protein sequence: CASSKRGWTGEKSYEQYF.